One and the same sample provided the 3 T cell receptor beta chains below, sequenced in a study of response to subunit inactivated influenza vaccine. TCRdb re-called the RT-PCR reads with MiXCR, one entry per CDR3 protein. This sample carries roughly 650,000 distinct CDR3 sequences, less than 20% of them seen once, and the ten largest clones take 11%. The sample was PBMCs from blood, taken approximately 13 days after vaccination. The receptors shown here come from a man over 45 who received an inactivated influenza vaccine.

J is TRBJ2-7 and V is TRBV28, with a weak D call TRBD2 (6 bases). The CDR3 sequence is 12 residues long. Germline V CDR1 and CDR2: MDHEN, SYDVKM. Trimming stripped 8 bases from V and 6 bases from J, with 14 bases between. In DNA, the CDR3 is TGTGCCAGCGAAATCCTGGGGGGCGAGCAGTACTTC. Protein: CASEILGGEQYF.

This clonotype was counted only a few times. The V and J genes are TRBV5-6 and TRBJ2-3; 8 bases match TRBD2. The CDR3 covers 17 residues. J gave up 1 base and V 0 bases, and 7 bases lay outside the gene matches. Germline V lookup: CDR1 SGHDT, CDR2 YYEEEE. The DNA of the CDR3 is TGTGCCAGCAGCTTGGGGACTAGCTATTACCGCACAGATACGCAGTATTTT. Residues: CASSLGTSYYRTDTQYF.

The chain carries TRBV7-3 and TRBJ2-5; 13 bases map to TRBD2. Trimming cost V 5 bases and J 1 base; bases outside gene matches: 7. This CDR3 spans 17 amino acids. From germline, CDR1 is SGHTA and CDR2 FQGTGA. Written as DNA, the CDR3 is TGTGCCAGCAGCCCCGGGACTAGCGGGACCACCCAAGAGACCCAGTACTTC. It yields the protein CASSPGTSGTTQETQYF.